This record covers a single T cell receptor (beta chain). No antigen is known for it. The data originate from a study of Ad26.COV2.S vaccination and SARS-CoV-2 variants. Study in general: Participant was drawn from the COV1001 Ad26.COV2.S trial arm. Ad26.COV2.S given intramuscularly, once or twice 56 days apart. Study results and limitations: While placebo recipients had lower spike-specific TCR breadth, vaccine recipients had more.

CDR3 size: 15 residues. Trimming took 4 bases from V and 3 from J; bases not matched to a gene: 5. In germline, CDR1 is KGHDR, CDR2 SFDVKD. Generated by immunoSEQ multiplex PCR, the TCRdb table keeps only in-frame clones and is missing some. Of about 680,000 clones in the sample, roughly 90% were seen once. Treatment meaning: some 19 received Ad26.COV2.S at low or high dose, single or two shots; 5 received placebo; per-sample allocation not given. The investigators took samples on day 63 after the first vaccine or placebo injection. Donor was an adult aged 18-55 years in Boston. This clonotype originated in a person aged 18-65 years who received the Ad26.COV2.S COVID-19 vaccine or a placebo. The chain is built from TRBV24-1 and TRBJ2-7, with 10 bases lining up with TRBD2. Sequencing used peripheral blood, obtained in a trial of Ad26.COV2.S vaccine versus placebo. CDR3 sequence: CATSDSGTSVYEQYF. The CDR3 DNA sequence: TGTGCCACCAGTGACTCGGGGACTAGCGTCTACGAGCAGTACTTC.